This T cell receptor beta chain was identified during a study of blood T cell repertoires in COVID-19. Study information: Material from acute and convalescent COVID-19 was sourced from the United States, Italy and Spain. The cDNA or gDNA used as material had been derived from T cells, B-cell-depleted T cells, or PBMCs.

In the authors' workflow: Amplification of reference gene primers provided the estimated nucleated cell counts. Sequenced by immunoSEQ multiplex PCR; TCRdb stores in-frame clones only, minus some. V and J calls and clone size follow that table, whereas D and trimming were derived from the DNA. The table records about 250,000 clones, approximately 86% of them present only once. The origin of this receptor is a woman in her sixties or seventies who had recovered from COVID-19. The sample was peripheral blood.

CDR3 DNA: TGTGCCAGCAGCACAGGAGAGACCCAGTACTTC. It codes for CASSTGETQYF. The rearrangement uses TRBV11-3 and TRBJ2-5, with D maybe TRBD1 (5 bases). Trimming left V 5 bases short and J 4 bases short, with 5 bases between. This CDR3 region has 11 residues. Germline V CDR1 and CDR2: SGHNT, YENEEA.